This T cell receptor beta chain appears in the sequencing data of a study of blood T cell repertoires in COVID-19. Study background: Samples representing acute and convalescent COVID-19 were sourced from the United States, Italy and Spain.

TCRdb keeps only in-frame clones here, not all; method: immunoSEQ multiplex PCR. The table records some 62,000 clones, under 80% of them present only once. Germline CDR1 SNHLY, CDR2 FYNNEI. J was trimmed by 11 bases and V by 9 bases; bases with no gene match: 13. The CDR3 sequence is 15 residues long. The chain joins TRBV2 to TRBJ1-6; 10 bases map to TRBD1. The receptor was isolated from a man aged 55 to 70 with acute or convalescent COVID-19. What was sequenced was peripheral blood. The CDR3 here is CARERPGQGKTPLHF. CDR3 coding DNA: TGTGCCAGAGAAAGACCGGGACAGGGGAAGACACCCCTCCACTTT.